Listed here are 24 T cell receptor beta chains from one sample, sequenced in a study of STAT5B mutations in CD4+ large granular lymphocyte leukemia. TCRdb keeps only in-frame clones here, not all; method: immunoSEQ multiplex PCR. The sample includes about 22,000 clones, 60% to 85% seen only once; the top ten take over 0.4%. The specimen was CD4+ T cells from blood buffy coats. The receptor source for this set is a human donor in good health.

V gene TRBV9 combines with J gene TRBJ2-7; either TRBD1 or TRBD2 may fit D (7 bases each). The germline gives CDR1 SGDLS, CDR2 YYNGEE. The CDR3 extends over 17 amino acids. Trimming pared 7 bases from V and 4 bases from J, leaving 27 bases between. The CDR3 spells CASSRGGTQIGIYEQYF. The CDR3 DNA is TGTGCCAGCTCCAGGGGGGGGACCCAGATTGGGATATACGAGCAGTACTTC. The entire variable domain, with the rest obtained from reference TRBV9 and TRBJ2-7, is as follows: DSGVTQTPKHLITATGQRVTLRCSPRSGDLSVYWYQQSLDQGLQFLIQYYNGEERAKGNILERFSAQQFPDLHSELNLSSLELGDSALYFCASSRGGTQIGIYEQYFGPGTRLTVT.

The chain is built from TRBV27 and TRBJ2-5, with D possibly matching TRBD1 (6 bases). With 2 bases removed from V and 4 bases from J, the gap between germline ends came to 20 bases. CDR3 length: 17 residues. CDR1 MNHEY and CDR2 SMNVEV come from the germline V gene (reference sequence). CDR3 residues: CASSLGWGRGQGETQYF. The CDR3 DNA reads TGTGCCAGCAGTTTAGGATGGGGCAGGGGCCAGGGAGAGACCCAGTACTTC.

V gene TRBV7-2 combines with J gene TRBJ1-1; unclear D gene. The CDR3 spans 14 residues. Germline CDR1 and CDR2: SGHTA and FQGNSA. Deletions cut 0 bases from V and 4 bases from J, with 9 bases between. The CDR3 DNA is TGTGCCAGCAGCTTAGCGCGATCCTCCACTGAAGCTTTCTTT. The encoded protein is CASSLARSSTEAFF.

The chain links TRBV19 to TRBJ1-5, with 7 bases that match TRBD1. Per germline, CDR1 LNHDA and CDR2 SQIVND (reference sequence). V trimming: 3 bases; J trimming: 0 bases; junction bases outside the gene matches: 2. The CDR3 extends over 15 amino acids. The CDR3 DNA sequence: TGTGCCAGTAGTATCACAGGGGATAGCAATCAGCCCCAGCATTTT. Translated: CASSITGDSNQPQHF.

The chain links TRBV6-5 to TRBJ2-2; 7 nucleotides match TRBD1. The CDR3 covers 14 residues. The ends lost 4 bases at V and 4 bases at J; junction bases unmatched: 3. The germline gives CDR1 MNHEY, CDR2 SVGAGI. The CDR3 sequence is CASSSWTGTGELFF. CDR3 DNA sequence: TGTGCCAGCAGTTCGTGGACAGGCACCGGGGAGCTGTTTTTT.

This chain links TRBV5-1 with TRBJ1-2, with TRBD1 identical over 9 bases. J gave up 8 bases and V 5 bases, and 7 bases lay outside the gene matches. The V gene's germline CDR1 is SGHRS and CDR2 YFSETQ. CDR3 length: 13 residues. CDR3 DNA sequence: TGCGCCAGCAGTAGGGACAGGGTCGAAGGCTACACCTTC. Its protein product is CASSRDRVEGYTF.

This clone was counted only a few times. As DNA, the CDR3 is TGTGCCAGTAGTATTGTGGATTCCTACGAGCAGTACTTC. This gives the protein CASSIVDSYEQYF. The chain joins TRBV19 to TRBJ2-7; no reliable D call. The V end was cut by 3 bases, the J end by 1 base, with 7 bases between. Germline CDR1 is LNHDA and CDR2 is SQIVND (reference sequence). CDR3 size: 13 residues.

The rearrangement uses TRBV21-1 and TRBJ1-4. TRBV21-1 is tagged as a pseudogene. This CDR3 is 17 amino acids long. CDR3 in amino acids: CASRLHRGRTTNEKLFF. In DNA, the CDR3 is TGTGCCAGCAGACTCCACCGGGGGAGAACAACTAATGAAAAACTGTTTTTT.

J is TRBJ1-2 and V is TRBV2; TRBD1 agrees at 7 bases. Germline values: CDR1 SNHLY, CDR2 FYNNEI. There are 14 residues in the CDR3. Trimming at V came to 7 bases and at J to 0 bases, leaving 5 bases not matched to a gene. CDR3 in amino acids: CASTDRAANYGYTF. The CDR3 coding sequence is TGTGCCAGCACCGACAGGGCGGCTAACTATGGCTACACCTTC.

The V gene is TRBV13, the J gene TRBJ1-4; TRBD1 might be the D (5 bases). The CDR3 runs to 18 residues. The V gene lost 0 bases and the J gene lost 7 bases, with 21 bases spanning the gap. CDR1 PRHDT and CDR2 FYEKMQ come from the germline V gene (reference sequence). DNA for the CDR3: TGTGCCAGCAGCTTAGGCTCCACGGCAGGGATTGGTGGTGAAAAACTGTTTTTT. Amino acid sequence: CASSLGSTAGIGGEKLFF.

J is TRBJ2-5 and V is TRBV9, with 10 bases matching TRBD1. Trimming cost V 4 bases and J 3 bases; bases outside gene matches: 9. CDR1 and CDR2 (germline): SGDLS, YYNGEE. The CDR3 has 16 residues. The CDR3 is CASSPGAGTGEETQYF. The CDR3 nucleotides are TGTGCCAGCAGCCCCGGGGCCGGGACAGGGGAAGAGACCCAGTACTTC. Based on the CDR3 plus reference TRBV9 and TRBJ2-5, the full variable domain is DSGVTQTPKHLITATGQRVTLRCSPRSGDLSVYWYQQSLDQGLQFLIQYYNGEERAKGNILERFSAQQFPDLHSELNLSSLELGDSALYFCASSPGAGTGEETQYFGPGTRLLVL.

CDR3 loop: CASSPPGGGRGYTF. DNA of the CDR3: TGTGCCAGCAGCCCCCCCGGAGGGGGACGGGGCTACACCTTC. V gene TRBV7-3 combines with J gene TRBJ1-2; D is perhaps TRBD1 (6 bases). The CDR3 loop spans 14 amino acids. Germline CDR1 SGHTA, CDR2 FQGTGA. V lost 5 bases, J lost 8 bases, and 18 bases lay in between.

The chain combines TRBV15 with TRBJ2-7; 8 nucleotides agree with TRBD2. Germline CDR1 and CDR2: LNHNV and YYDKDF (reference sequence). This CDR3 is 14 amino acids long. With 4 bases clipped from V and 7 bases from J, the junction kept 9 bases outside the gene matches. The CDR3 loop is CATSTSGSGGEQYF. The CDR3 DNA is TGTGCCACCAGCACCTCCGGGAGCGGGGGAGAGCAGTACTTC.

The gene calls are TRBV27 and TRBJ2-1; D might be TRBD1 (7 bases). This CDR3 is 15 amino acids long. The V end lost 2 bases, the J end lost 2 bases, and 10 bases lay between the germline ends. Germline CDR1 reads MNHEY; CDR2 reads SMNVEV (reference sequence). The CDR3 bases are TGTGCCAGCAGTTTAGGAGGGGGCGCCTACAATGAGCAGTTCTTC. It encodes CASSLGGGAYNEQFF.

This chain joins TRBV5-4 and TRBJ2-3, with TRBD2 matching over 8 bases. The CDR3 length is 15 residues. The junction had 10 bases not matched to a gene; V was cut back by 7 bases and J by 3 bases. Germline loops: CDR1 SGHNT, CDR2 YYREEE (reference sequence). The chain's CDR3 is CASRGGGLGTDTQYF. The CDR3 DNA reads as TGTGCCAGCCGGGGCGGGGGGCTGGGGACAGATACGCAGTATTTT. Full variable domain (rest looked up from reference TRBV5-4 and TRBJ2-3): ETGVTQSPTHLIKTRGQQVTLRCSSQSGHNTVSWYQQALGQGPQFIFQYYREEENGRGNFPPRFSGLQFPNYSSELNVNALELDDSALYLCASRGGGLGTDTQYFGPGTRLTVL.

This clone was seen a handful of times. The V call is TRBV5-6, the J call TRBJ2-2; D is tentatively TRBD1 or TRBD2 (6 bases each). Germline CDR1 and CDR2: SGHDT and YYEEEE. V was pared by 4 bases and J by 7 bases, with 14 bases between. CDR3 length equals 14 residues. The CDR3 bases are TGTGCCAGCAGCCAATTAAGGGGGGACGGGGAGCTGTTTTTT. As protein: CASSQLRGDGELFF.

The J gene is TRBJ1-2, the V gene TRBV21-1; TRBD1 reflects the table's D call only, with no check against the DNA. TRBV21-1 is labeled a pseudogene. The CDR3 extends over 17 amino acids. CDR3: CASSKIDRQAIPYSYTF. CDR3 in DNA: TGTGCCAGCAGCAAGATAGACCGACAGGCAATACCCTATAGCTACACCTTC.

A few counts support this clone. The rearrangement links TRBV4-2 to TRBJ2-2; TRBD1 matches at 7 bases. J was trimmed by 5 bases and V by 0 bases; bases with no gene match: 12. The CDR3 is made up of 18 amino acids. Germline lookup yields CDR1 LGHNA and CDR2 YNFKEQ. CDR3 nucleotide sequence: TGTGCCAGCAGCCAAGAACCCCGGATAGGGGGCAATACCGGGGAGCTGTTTTTT. Translated, it gives CASSQEPRIGGNTGELFF.

The rearrangement joins TRBV30 to TRBJ2-5; D ambiguous. The CDR3 has 14 amino acids. Trimming shortened V by 0 bases and J by 7 bases, and 15 bases separated the two germline ends. Germline V gene sequence: CDR1 GTSNPN, CDR2 SVGIG (reference sequence). The CDR3 region has the DNA TGTGCCTGGAGTGTCAGCTCCCCCAAAGGGACCCAGTACTTC. Residues: CAWSVSSPKGTQYF.

The rearrangement links TRBV6-5 to TRBJ2-7; D possibly matches TRBD1 or TRBD2 (5 bases each). Germline lookup yields CDR1 MNHEY and CDR2 SVGAGI. With 7 bases removed from V and 1 base from J, the gap between germline ends came to 14 bases. The length of the CDR3 is 14 residues. The chain's CDR3 is CASKTGPPSYEQYF. CDR3 bases: TGTGCCAGCAAGACGGGGCCCCCTTCCTACGAGCAGTACTTC.

The J gene is TRBJ2-1, the V gene TRBV6-4; tentatively, D is TRBD2 (5 bases). The CDR3 totals 15 residues. The V and J ends lost 0 bases and 0 bases respectively, with 6 bases between them. Germline V CDR1 and CDR2: MRHNA, SNTAGT. The CDR3 DNA follows: TGTGCCAGCAGTGACTCGGGGAGCTCCTACAATGAGCAGTTCTTC. Residues: CASSDSGSSYNEQFF.

The chain recombines TRBV29-1 with TRBJ2-5; no reliable D call. Germline values: CDR1 SQVTM, CDR2 ANQGSEA. The ends were cut back, 4 bases at V and 0 bases at J, with 6 bases in the middle. There are 12 residues in the CDR3. Here the CDR3 DNA reads TGCAGCGTTGGTAATTACCAAGAGACCCAGTACTTC. Its protein is CSVGNYQETQYF.

V usage is TRBV4-2 and J usage is TRBJ1-2; TRBD1 is a possible D gene (6 bases). V lost 4 bases, J lost 4 bases, and 19 bases lay in between. Per germline, CDR1 LGHNA and CDR2 YNFKEQ. This CDR3 comprises 16 residues. The CDR3 loop reads CASSLSEGEVSYGYTF. The DNA for the CDR3 is TGTGCCAGCAGCCTCTCGGAGGGGGAGGTTTCCTATGGCTACACCTTC.

This clone was seen a few times. This chain links TRBV29-1 with TRBJ2-2, with D possibly being TRBD2 (6 bases). CDR1 and CDR2 (germline): SQVTM, ANQGSEA. The CDR3 runs to 12 residues. The V end was cut by 7 bases, the J end by 2 bases, with 8 bases between. CDR3 region: CSAGLNTGELFF. Written as DNA, the CDR3 is TGCAGCGCGGGACTTAACACCGGGGAGCTGTTTTTT.